A selection of T cell receptor beta chains follows, all from one sample in a study of monozygotic twins with inflammatory bowel disease. TCRdb reprocessed the 5' RACE reads and keeps a single row for each CDR3 protein, giving no DNA. Here the sample table reports around 450,000 distinct CDR3 sequences. Material for sequencing was blood. The receptors come from a human donor with ulcerative colitis or Crohn's disease, or a healthy co-twin of an affected twin (not recorded which). The CDR3 runs from the conserved cysteine through the conserved F or W. Fields, in order: V gene, J gene, CDR3 protein.

v_call: TRBV6-1; j_call: TRBJ2-2; cdr3_aa: CASRTGWYTGELFF
v_call: TRBV20-1; j_call: TRBJ1-6; cdr3_aa: CSARAHQLQRDSPLHF
v_call: TRBV20-1; j_call: TRBJ2-7; cdr3_aa: CSGIGRNSYEQYF
v_call: TRBV19; j_call: TRBJ2-5; cdr3_aa: CASSIGGTQYF
v_call: TRBV7-2; j_call: TRBJ2-1; cdr3_aa: CASRLWGEDNEQFF
v_call: TRBV5-1; j_call: TRBJ2-2; cdr3_aa: CASSPAGSVGTGELFF
v_call: TRBV20-1; j_call: TRBJ1-5; cdr3_aa: CSATLGQVIGQPQHF
v_call: TRBV5-5; j_call: TRBJ1-1; cdr3_aa: CASSSQPVNTEAFF
v_call: TRBV7-9; j_call: TRBJ2-1; cdr3_aa: CASSTQLAGGPNNEQFF
v_call: TRBV16; j_call: TRBJ1-1; cdr3_aa: CASSQGPMNTEAFF
v_call: TRBV7-9; j_call: TRBJ2-7; cdr3_aa: CASSRTATYEQYF
v_call: TRBV10-3; j_call: TRBJ2-2; cdr3_aa: CAISPREVGTGELFF
v_call: TRBV29-1; j_call: TRBJ2-1; cdr3_aa: CSVEGNRDLRADEQFF
v_call: TRBV12-3/TRBV12-4; j_call: TRBJ2-1; cdr3_aa: CASSRQDRQFF
v_call: TRBV10-3; j_call: TRBJ2-7; cdr3_aa: CAISGPRTSGDEQYF
v_call: TRBV20-1; j_call: TRBJ2-3; cdr3_aa: CSARVGVAGGSDTQYF
v_call: TRBV12-3/TRBV12-4; j_call: TRBJ1-6; cdr3_aa: CASRAPGQGPSPLHF
v_call: TRBV4-1; j_call: TRBJ2-3; cdr3_aa: CASRISGGSTDTQYF
v_call: TRBV5-1; j_call: TRBJ1-3; cdr3_aa: CASTRDTSSGNTIYF
v_call: TRBV27; j_call: TRBJ2-1; cdr3_aa: CASSSRKLAGDYNEQFF
v_call: TRBV20-1; j_call: TRBJ2-7; cdr3_aa: CSASRLGGAYEQYF
v_call: TRBV12-3/TRBV12-4; j_call: TRBJ2-3; cdr3_aa: CASSPRLAGGDTQYF
v_call: TRBV18; j_call: TRBJ1-2; cdr3_aa: CASSPPGTGGNGYTF
v_call: TRBV5-1; j_call: TRBJ1-1; cdr3_aa: CASSFPEPGGNTEAFF
v_call: TRBV6-2/TRBV6-3; j_call: TRBJ2-2; cdr3_aa: CAHTSGSITGELFF
v_call: TRBV11-2; j_call: TRBJ2-2; cdr3_aa: CASSFLRTMNTGELFF
v_call: TRBV6-6; j_call: TRBJ1-5; cdr3_aa: CASSYGQEVRPQHF
v_call: TRBV20-1; j_call: TRBJ2-3; cdr3_aa: CSARGGGLATDTQYF
v_call: TRBV6-6; j_call: TRBJ1-2; cdr3_aa: CASSPGSRISYTF
v_call: TRBV4-3; j_call: TRBJ2-7; cdr3_aa: CASSQPGQGYHEQYF
v_call: TRBV12-3/TRBV12-4; j_call: TRBJ2-7; cdr3_aa: CASSFGPPHREQYF
v_call: TRBV5-5; j_call: TRBJ1-1; cdr3_aa: CASSARHLMNTEAFF
v_call: TRBV7-9; j_call: TRBJ1-1; cdr3_aa: CASSPWDGRLNTEAFF
v_call: TRBV2; j_call: TRBJ2-3; cdr3_aa: CASLARLAGETDTQYF
v_call: TRBV5-1; j_call: TRBJ2-7; cdr3_aa: CASSSGTSGTRNEQYF
v_call: TRBV5-1; j_call: TRBJ1-1; cdr3_aa: CASSLAGLAEAFF
v_call: TRBV5-1; j_call: TRBJ1-2; cdr3_aa: CASSLATGGGYGYTF
v_call: TRBV7-8; j_call: TRBJ2-2; cdr3_aa: CASSLSGTGDTGELFF
v_call: TRBV7-2; j_call: TRBJ2-7; cdr3_aa: CASSPGTAISYEQYF
v_call: TRBV20-1; j_call: TRBJ2-7; cdr3_aa: CSASPGAYEQYF
v_call: TRBV6-2/TRBV6-3; j_call: TRBJ2-6; cdr3_aa: CACRPGANVLTF
v_call: TRBV19; j_call: TRBJ1-1; cdr3_aa: CASSIIGERGRTEAFF
v_call: TRBV19; j_call: TRBJ2-1; cdr3_aa: CASSWGDSGSNEQFF
v_call: TRBV10-3; j_call: TRBJ2-5; cdr3_aa: CAASGGVGETQYF
v_call: TRBV10-3; j_call: TRBJ2-2; cdr3_aa: CATRQPAPANTGELFF
v_call: TRBV7-2; j_call: TRBJ1-2; cdr3_aa: CASSLSWSGYTF
v_call: TRBV11-1; j_call: TRBJ2-7; cdr3_aa: CASSLSDPGLAGGYEQYF
v_call: TRBV10-3; j_call: TRBJ1-3; cdr3_aa: CAISDPQRGNTIYF
v_call: TRBV19; j_call: TRBJ1-1; cdr3_aa: CASSIGRIGTEAFF
v_call: TRBV7-2; j_call: TRBJ1-2; cdr3_aa: CASAPGLANYGYTF
v_call: TRBV4-2; j_call: TRBJ2-2; cdr3_aa: CASSQEKVAGGLNTGELFF